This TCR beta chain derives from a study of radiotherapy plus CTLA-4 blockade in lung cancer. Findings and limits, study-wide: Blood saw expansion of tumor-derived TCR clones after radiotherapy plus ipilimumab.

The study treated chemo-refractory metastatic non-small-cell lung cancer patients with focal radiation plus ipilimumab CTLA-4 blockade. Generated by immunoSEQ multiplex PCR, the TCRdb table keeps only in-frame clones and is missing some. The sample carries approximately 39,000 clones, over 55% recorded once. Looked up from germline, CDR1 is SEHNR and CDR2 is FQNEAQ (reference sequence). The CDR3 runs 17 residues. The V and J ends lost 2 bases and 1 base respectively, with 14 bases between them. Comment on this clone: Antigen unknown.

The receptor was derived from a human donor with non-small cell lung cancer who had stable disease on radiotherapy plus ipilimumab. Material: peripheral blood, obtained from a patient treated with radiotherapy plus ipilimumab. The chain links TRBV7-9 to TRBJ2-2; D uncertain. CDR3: CASSLTSSVKNTGELFF. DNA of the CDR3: TGTGCCAGCAGCTTAACGTCCTCGGTAAAGAACACCGGGGAGCTGTTTTTT.